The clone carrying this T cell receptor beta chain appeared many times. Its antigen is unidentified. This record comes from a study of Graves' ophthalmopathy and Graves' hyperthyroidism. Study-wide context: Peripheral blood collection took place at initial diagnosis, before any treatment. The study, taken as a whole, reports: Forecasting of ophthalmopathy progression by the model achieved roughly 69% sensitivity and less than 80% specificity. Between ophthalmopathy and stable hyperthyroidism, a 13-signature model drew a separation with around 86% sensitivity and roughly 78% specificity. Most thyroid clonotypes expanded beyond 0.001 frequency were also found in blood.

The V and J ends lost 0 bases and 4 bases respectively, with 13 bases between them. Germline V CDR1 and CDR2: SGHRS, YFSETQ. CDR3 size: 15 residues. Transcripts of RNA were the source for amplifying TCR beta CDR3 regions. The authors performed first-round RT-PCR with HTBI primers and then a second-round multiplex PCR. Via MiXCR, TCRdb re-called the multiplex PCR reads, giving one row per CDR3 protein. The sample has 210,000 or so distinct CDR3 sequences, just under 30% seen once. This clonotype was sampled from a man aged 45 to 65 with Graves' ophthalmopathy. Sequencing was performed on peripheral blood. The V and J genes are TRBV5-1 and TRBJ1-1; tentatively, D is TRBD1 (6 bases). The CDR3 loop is CASSLVRGAPTEAFF. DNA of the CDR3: TGCGCCAGCAGCTTGGTAAGGGGGGCGCCCACTGAAGCTTTCTTT.